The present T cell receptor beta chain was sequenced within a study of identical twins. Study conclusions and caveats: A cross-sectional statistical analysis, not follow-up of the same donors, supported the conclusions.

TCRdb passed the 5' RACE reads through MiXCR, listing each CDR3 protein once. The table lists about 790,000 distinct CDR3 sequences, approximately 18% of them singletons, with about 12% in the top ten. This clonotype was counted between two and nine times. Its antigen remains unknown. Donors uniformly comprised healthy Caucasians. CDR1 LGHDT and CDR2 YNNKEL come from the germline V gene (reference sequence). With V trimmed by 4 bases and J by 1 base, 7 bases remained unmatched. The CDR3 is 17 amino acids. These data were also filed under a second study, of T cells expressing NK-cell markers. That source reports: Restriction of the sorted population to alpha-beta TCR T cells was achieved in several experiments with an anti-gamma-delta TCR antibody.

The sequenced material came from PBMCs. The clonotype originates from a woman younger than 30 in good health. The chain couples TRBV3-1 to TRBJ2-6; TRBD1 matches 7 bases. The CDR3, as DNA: TGTGCCAGCAGCCGGGGGACAGCTAGGTCTGGGGCCAACGTCCTGACTTTC. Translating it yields CASSRGTARSGANVLTF.